Below, one T cell receptor (beta chain) is given with its context. TCRdb's table, derived via immunoSEQ multiplex PCR, lists solely in-frame clones and lacks some. This table has about 96,000 clones, roughly 88% appearing once. Between the trimmed V and J ends, which lost 0 bases and 3 bases, there was a span of 10 bases. The CDR3 totals 14 residues. The germline V gene encodes CDR1 GTSNPN and CDR2 SVGIG (reference sequence). The data were obtained in a study of T cell responses to AZD1222 COVID-19 vaccine. The V call is TRBV30, the J call TRBJ2-3, with no clear D. The sequence came from an adult in good health. The sample was peripheral blood, taken on day 0 of AZD1222 vaccination. The DNA for the CDR3 is TGTGCCTGGAGTGTACTCCCCGGAACAGATACGCAGTATTTT. Amino acid sequence: CAWSVLPGTDTQYF.